Presented here are 11 T cell receptor beta chains from one specimen sequenced in a study of T cell changes during pregnancy in multiple sclerosis. The data were produced by immunoSEQ multiplex PCR, yet TCRdb's version contains in-frame clones alone and is incomplete. The sample consists of some 60,000 clones, about nine tenths of them appearing once. Sequences were derived from peripheral blood, sampled in the second trimester of pregnancy. The receptor set was obtained from a female donor in good health, enrolled as a control in a pregnancy study.

The chain is built from TRBV5-6 and TRBJ2-3, with 11 nucleotides matching TRBD1. Per the germline V gene, CDR1 is SGHDT and CDR2 is YYEEEE. The J segment lost 5 bases and the V segment lost 4 bases, leaving 12 bases of the junction unmatched. The CDR3 sequence is 17 residues long. The CDR3 is CASSPRTGGPHIDTQYF. The CDR3 coding sequence is TGTGCCAGCAGCCCCAGGACAGGGGGCCCCCATATAGATACGCAGTATTTT.

The J gene is TRBJ1-3, the V gene TRBV5-1; D is uncertain. Trimming took off 5 bases at V and 0 bases at J, with 12 bases between the two ends. Per germline, CDR1 SGHRS and CDR2 YFSETQ. There are 15 residues in the CDR3. In nucleotides, the CDR3 is TGCGCCAGCAGTTCCGCCCTGAGCTCTGGAAACACCATATATTTT. Encoded protein: CASSSALSSGNTIYF.

Concerning this clone itself: Other DNA sequences in the same sample also yield this CDR3. The chain uses TRBV7-9 and TRBJ2-1; possible D gene TRBD2, 5 bases. V was trimmed by 1 base and J by 7 bases, leaving 8 bases between them. In germline, CDR1 is SEHNR, CDR2 FQNEAQ (reference sequence). The CDR3 length is 13 residues. Here the CDR3 reads CASSLGGRNEQFF. In nucleotides, the CDR3 is TGTGCCAGCAGCTTAGGCGGGCGGAATGAGCAGTTCTTC. Full variable domain (missing parts from reference TRBV7-9 and TRBJ2-1): DTGVSQNPRHKITKRGQNVTFRCDPISEHNRLYWYRQTLGQGPEFLTYFQNEAQLEKSRLLSDRFSAERPKGSFSTLEIQRTEQGDSAMYLCASSLGGRNEQFFGPGTRLTVL.

This chain links TRBV11-3 with TRBJ2-2; 9 nucleotides line up with TRBD2. CDR1 and CDR2 (germline): SGHNT, YENEEA. J gave up 4 bases and V 4 bases, and 10 bases lay outside the gene matches. The CDR3 loop spans 17 amino acids. The CDR3: CASSSPRLAGLTGELFF. The DNA of the CDR3 is TGTGCCAGCAGCTCCCCCCGGCTAGCGGGACTCACCGGGGAGCTGTTTTTT. Full variable domain (remainder filled in from reference TRBV11-3 and TRBJ2-2): EAGVVQSPRYKIIEKKQPVAFWCNPISGHNTLYWYLQNLGQGPELLIRYENEEAVDDSQLPKDRFSAERLKGVDSTLKIQPAELGDSAVYLCASSSPRLAGLTGELFFGEGSRLTVL.

The CDR3 DNA is TGTGCCAGCAGCTTAATGGGGGGGGACACCGGGGAGCTGTTTTTT. Its protein product is CASSLMGGDTGELFF. This rearrangement joins TRBV7-3 to TRBJ2-2; TRBD2 aligns across 7 bases. The CDR3 runs to 15 residues. The V gene end was trimmed by 1 base and the J gene end by 3 bases; junction bases not matched to a gene: 2. Germline values: CDR1 SGHTA, CDR2 FQGTGA.

The gene calls are TRBV7-2 and TRBJ2-5; TRBD2 aligns across 9 bases. V gave up 1 base and J gave up 11 bases; unmatched junction bases: 11. Per germline, CDR1 SGHTA and CDR2 FQGNSA. The CDR3 length is 15 residues. The CDR3 loop reads CASSLGLAGTREQYF. DNA of the CDR3: TGTGCCAGCAGCTTAGGGCTAGCGGGGACAAGGGAGCAGTACTTC.

The V gene is TRBV4-1, the J gene TRBJ2-7; 9 positions match TRBD1. V dropped 4 bases and J dropped 4; count of bases not matched to a gene: 8. Germline-derived CDR1 and CDR2 are MGHRA and YSYEKL. The CDR3 totals 15 residues. The CDR3 DNA sequence: TGCGCCAGCAGCCTCGCCGGGACAGGGCTATACGAGCAGTACTTC. This gives the protein CASSLAGTGLYEQYF.

This clone appeared a single time. The chain joins TRBV18 to TRBJ2-1, with TRBD1 matching over 10 bases. The V gene's germline CDR1 is KGHSH and CDR2 LQKENI. The CDR3 totals 17 residues. V gave up 2 bases and J gave up 1 base; unmatched junction bases: 5. CDR3 loop: CASSPGTGEGSYNEQFF. CDR3 nucleotides: TGTGCCAGCTCACCAGGGACAGGGGAAGGGTCCTACAATGAGCAGTTCTTC.

The chain has TRBV19 and TRBJ2-5; possibly TRBD1 for D (6 bases). The V gene lost 3 bases and the J gene lost 6 bases, with 14 bases spanning the gap. Germline lookup yields CDR1 LNHDA and CDR2 SQIVND (reference sequence). This CDR3 has 14 residues. This chain's CDR3 is CASSINRVRKTQYF. The CDR3 nucleotides are TGTGCCAGTAGTATCAACAGGGTTCGGAAGACCCAGTACTTC.

This clone came up once. The rearrangement uses TRBV9 and TRBJ2-7; 7 bases are shared with TRBD2. The ends lost 0 bases at V and 1 base at J; junction bases unmatched: 1. In germline, CDR1 is SGDLS, CDR2 YYNGEE. The CDR3 has 14 residues. CDR3 nucleotide sequence: TGTGCCAGCAGCGTAGGCGGGAGTTCCTACGAGCAGTACTTC. Protein product: CASSVGGSSYEQYF.

This rearrangement joins TRBV5-1 to TRBJ2-3; 10 nucleotides line up with TRBD1. Germline CDR1 SGHRS, CDR2 YFSETQ. Germline trimming cut 9 bases from V and 4 bases from J; bases unmatched to any gene: 8. This CDR3 is 14 amino acids long. The CDR3 nucleotides read TGCGCCACAGGACAGGGGGATTTTTCAGATACGCAGTATTTT. As protein: CATGQGDFSDTQYF.